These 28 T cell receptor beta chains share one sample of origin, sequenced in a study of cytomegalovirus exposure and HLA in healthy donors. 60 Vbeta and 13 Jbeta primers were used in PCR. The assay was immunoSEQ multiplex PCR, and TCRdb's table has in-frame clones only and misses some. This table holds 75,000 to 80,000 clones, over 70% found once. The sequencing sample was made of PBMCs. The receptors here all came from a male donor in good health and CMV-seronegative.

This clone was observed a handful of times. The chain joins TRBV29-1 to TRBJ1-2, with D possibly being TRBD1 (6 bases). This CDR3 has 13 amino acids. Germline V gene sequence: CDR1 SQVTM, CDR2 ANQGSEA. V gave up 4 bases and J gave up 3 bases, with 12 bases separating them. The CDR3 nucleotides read TGCAGCGTTGGAGGGCCAGGGGACTATGGCTACACCTTC. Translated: CSVGGPGDYGYTF.

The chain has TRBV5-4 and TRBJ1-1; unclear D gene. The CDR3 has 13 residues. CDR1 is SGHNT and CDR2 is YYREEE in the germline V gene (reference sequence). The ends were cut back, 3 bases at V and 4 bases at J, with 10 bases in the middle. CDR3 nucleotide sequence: TGTGCCAGCAGCTCTACGGTGAGCACTGAAGCTTTCTTT. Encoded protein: CASSSTVSTEAFF.

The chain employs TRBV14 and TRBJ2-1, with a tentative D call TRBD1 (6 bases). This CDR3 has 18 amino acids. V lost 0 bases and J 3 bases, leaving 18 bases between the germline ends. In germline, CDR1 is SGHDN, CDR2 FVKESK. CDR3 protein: CASSQDQVGGGYYNEQFF. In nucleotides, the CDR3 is TGTGCCAGCAGCCAAGATCAAGTGGGTGGGGGCTACTACAATGAGCAGTTCTTC.

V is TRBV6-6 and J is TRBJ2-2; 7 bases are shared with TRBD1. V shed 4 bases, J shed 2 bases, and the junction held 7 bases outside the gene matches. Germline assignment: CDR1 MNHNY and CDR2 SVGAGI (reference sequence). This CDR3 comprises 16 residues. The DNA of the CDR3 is TGTGCCAGCAGTTCCAGACAGGGAGCAAACACCGGGGAGCTGTTTTTT. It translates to CASSSRQGANTGELFF.

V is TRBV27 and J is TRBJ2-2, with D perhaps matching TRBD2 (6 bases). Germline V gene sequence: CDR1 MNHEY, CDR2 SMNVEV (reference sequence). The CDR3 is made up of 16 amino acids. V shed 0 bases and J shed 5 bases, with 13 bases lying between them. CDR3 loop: CASSLSEGLMTGELFF. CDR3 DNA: TGTGCCAGCAGTTTATCGGAGGGGTTGATGACCGGGGAGCTGTTTTTT.

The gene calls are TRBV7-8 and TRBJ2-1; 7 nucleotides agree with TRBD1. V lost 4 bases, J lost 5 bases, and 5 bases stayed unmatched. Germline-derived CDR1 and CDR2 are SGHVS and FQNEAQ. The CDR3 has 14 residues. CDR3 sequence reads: CASSSGGQDNEQFF. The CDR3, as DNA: TGTGCCAGCAGCTCCGGAGGACAGGACAATGAGCAGTTCTTC.

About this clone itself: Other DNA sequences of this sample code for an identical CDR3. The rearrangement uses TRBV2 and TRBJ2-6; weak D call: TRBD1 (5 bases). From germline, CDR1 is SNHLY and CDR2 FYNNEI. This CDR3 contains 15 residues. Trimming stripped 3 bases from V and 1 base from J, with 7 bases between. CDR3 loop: CASSEQGSGANVLTF. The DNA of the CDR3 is TGTGCCAGCAGTGAGCAGGGTTCTGGGGCCAACGTCCTGACTTTC.

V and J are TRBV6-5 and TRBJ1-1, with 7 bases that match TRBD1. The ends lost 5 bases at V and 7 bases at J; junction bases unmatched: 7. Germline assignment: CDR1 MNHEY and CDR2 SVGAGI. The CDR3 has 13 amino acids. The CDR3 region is CASSIRRQGEAFF. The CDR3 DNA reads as TGTGCCAGCAGTATCCGCCGACAGGGTGAAGCTTTCTTT.

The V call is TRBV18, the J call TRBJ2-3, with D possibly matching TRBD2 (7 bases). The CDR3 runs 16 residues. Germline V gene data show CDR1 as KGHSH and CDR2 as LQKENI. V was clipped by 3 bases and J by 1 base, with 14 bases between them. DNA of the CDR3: TGTGCCAGCTCACCTTTTTCGGGGGGCCGCACAGATACGCAGTATTTT. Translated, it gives CASSPFSGGRTDTQYF.

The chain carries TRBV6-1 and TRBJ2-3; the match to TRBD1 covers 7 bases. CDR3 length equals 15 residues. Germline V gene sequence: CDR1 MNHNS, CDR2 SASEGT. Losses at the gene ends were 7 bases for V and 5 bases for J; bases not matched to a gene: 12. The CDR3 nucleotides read TGTGCCAGCAACCGGAGAACAGGGGTAAGAGATACGCAGTATTTT. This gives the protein CASNRRTGVRDTQYF.

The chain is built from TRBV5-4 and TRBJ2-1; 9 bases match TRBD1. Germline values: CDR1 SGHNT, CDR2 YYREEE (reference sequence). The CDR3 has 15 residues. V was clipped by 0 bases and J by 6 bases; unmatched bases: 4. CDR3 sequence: CASSLVGQGGNEQFF. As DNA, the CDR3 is TGTGCCAGCAGCTTGGTGGGACAGGGCGGCAATGAGCAGTTCTTC.

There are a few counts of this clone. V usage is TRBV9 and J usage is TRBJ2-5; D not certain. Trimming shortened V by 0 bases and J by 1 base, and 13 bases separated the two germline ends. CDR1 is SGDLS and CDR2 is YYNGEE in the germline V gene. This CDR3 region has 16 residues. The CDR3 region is CASSVGARSFQETQYF. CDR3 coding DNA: TGTGCCAGCAGCGTAGGAGCGCGAAGCTTCCAAGAGACCCAGTACTTC. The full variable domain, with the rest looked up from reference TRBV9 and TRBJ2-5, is DSGVTQTPKHLITATGQRVTLRCSPRSGDLSVYWYQQSLDQGLQFLIQYYNGEERAKGNILERFSAQQFPDLHSELNLSSLELGDSALYFCASSVGARSFQETQYFGPGTRLLVL.

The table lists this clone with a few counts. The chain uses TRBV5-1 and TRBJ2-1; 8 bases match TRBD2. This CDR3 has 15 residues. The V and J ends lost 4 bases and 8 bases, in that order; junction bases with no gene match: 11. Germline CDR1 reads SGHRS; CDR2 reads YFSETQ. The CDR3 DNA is TGCGCCAGCAGCCTAAGGACTAGCAGTCTCGATGAGCAGTTCTTC. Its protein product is CASSLRTSSLDEQFF.

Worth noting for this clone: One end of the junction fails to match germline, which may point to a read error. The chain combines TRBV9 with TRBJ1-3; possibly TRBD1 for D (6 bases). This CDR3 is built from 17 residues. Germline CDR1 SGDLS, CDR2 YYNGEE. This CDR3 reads CAGSIRPTGYGGNTIYF. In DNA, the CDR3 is TGTGCCGGCAGCATTAGACCAACAGGGTACGGTGGAAACACCATATATTTT.

For the CDR3, the DNA is TGTGCCACCACGCAGACAGGGTTTGGGAACACTGAAGCTTTCTTT. This gives the protein CATTQTGFGNTEAFF. The chain uses TRBV25-1 and TRBJ1-1; 7 positions agree with TRBD1. Losses at the gene ends were 10 bases for V and 1 base for J; bases not matched to a gene: 12. CDR1 and CDR2 (germline): MGHDK, SYGVNS. This CDR3 has 15 residues.

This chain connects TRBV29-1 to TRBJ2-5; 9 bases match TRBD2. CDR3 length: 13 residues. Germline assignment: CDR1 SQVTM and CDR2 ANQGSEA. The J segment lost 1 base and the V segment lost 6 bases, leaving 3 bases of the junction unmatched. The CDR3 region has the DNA TGCAGCGTAGGAGCGGGGGGCCAAGAGACCCAGTACTTC. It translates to CSVGAGGQETQYF.

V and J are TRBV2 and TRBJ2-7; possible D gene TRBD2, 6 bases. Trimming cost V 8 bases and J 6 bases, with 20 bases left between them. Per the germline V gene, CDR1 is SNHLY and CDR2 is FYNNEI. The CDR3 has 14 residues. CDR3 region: CASVMIREPREQYF. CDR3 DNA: TGTGCCAGCGTTATGATCCGGGAGCCTCGCGAGCAGTACTTC. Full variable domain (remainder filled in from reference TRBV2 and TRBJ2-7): EPEVTQTPSHQVTQMGQEVILRCVPISNHLYFYWYRQILGQKVEFLVSFYNNEISEKSEIFDDQFSVERPDGSNFTLKIRSTKLEDSAMYFCASVMIREPREQYFGPGTRLTVT.

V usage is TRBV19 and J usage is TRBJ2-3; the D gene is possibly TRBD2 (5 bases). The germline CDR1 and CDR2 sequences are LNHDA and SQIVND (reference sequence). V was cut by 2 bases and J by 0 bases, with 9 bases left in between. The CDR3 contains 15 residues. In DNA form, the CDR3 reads TGTGCCAGTAGTATACGAGGGATTAGCACAGATACGCAGTATTTT. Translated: CASSIRGISTDTQYF. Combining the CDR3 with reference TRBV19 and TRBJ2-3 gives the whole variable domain DGGITQSPKYLFRKEGQNVTLSCEQNLNHDAMYWYRQDPGQGLRLIYYSQIVNDFQKGDIAEGYSVSREKKESFPLTVTSAQKNPTAFYLCASSIRGISTDTQYFGPGTRLTVL.

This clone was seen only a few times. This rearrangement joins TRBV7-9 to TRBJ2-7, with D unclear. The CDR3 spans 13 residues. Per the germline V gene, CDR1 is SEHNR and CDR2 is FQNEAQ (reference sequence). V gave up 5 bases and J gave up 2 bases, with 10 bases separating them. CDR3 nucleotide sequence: TGTGCCAGCAGCCCCCTTCAGACCTACGAGCAGTACTTC. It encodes CASSPLQTYEQYF.

The chain's CDR3 is CATFGGSSYNEQFF. CDR3 coding DNA: TGTGCCACGTTCGGGGGGAGCTCCTACAATGAGCAGTTCTTC. The chain uses TRBV10-3 and TRBJ2-1; TRBD2 agrees at 7 bases. V was pared by 10 bases and J by 0 bases, with 6 bases of the junction left unmatched. In germline, CDR1 is ENHRY, CDR2 SYGVKD. The CDR3 is 14 residues long.

In DNA form, the CDR3 reads TGTGCCAGCAGCTTAGAGTGGCGCAGGGGAGGGCACGAGCAGTACTTC. Encoded protein: CASSLEWRRGGHEQYF. The V and J genes are TRBV11-3 and TRBJ2-7; D might be TRBD2 (7 bases). This CDR3 comprises 16 residues. The V gene's germline CDR1 is SGHNT and CDR2 YENEEA. Trimming took 0 bases from V and 5 from J, leaving 17 bases between them. The whole variable domain, remainder taken from reference TRBV11-3 and TRBJ2-7, is EAGVVQSPRYKIIEKKQPVAFWCNPISGHNTLYWYLQNLGQGPELLIRYENEEAVDDSQLPKDRFSAERLKGVDSTLKIQPAELGDSAVYLCASSLEWRRGGHEQYFGPGTRLTVT.

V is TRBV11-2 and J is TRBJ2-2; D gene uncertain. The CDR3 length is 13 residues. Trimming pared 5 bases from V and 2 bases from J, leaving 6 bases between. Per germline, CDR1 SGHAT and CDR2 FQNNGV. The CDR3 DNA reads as TGTGCCAGCAGCCCGAGTAACACCGGGGAGCTGTTTTTT. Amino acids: CASSPSNTGELFF. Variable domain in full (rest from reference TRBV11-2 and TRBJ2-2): EAGVAQSPRYKIIEKRQSVAFWCNPISGHATLYWYQQILGQGPKLLIQFQNNGVVDDSQLPKDRFSAERLKGVDSTLKIQPAKLEDSAVYLCASSPSNTGELFFGEGSRLTVL.

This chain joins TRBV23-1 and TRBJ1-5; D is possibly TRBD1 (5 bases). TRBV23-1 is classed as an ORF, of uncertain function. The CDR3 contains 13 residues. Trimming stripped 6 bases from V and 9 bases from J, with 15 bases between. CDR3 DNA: TGCGCCAGCAGCCGGGGGGGGGAGCGGCCCCAGCATTTT. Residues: CASSRGGERPQHF.

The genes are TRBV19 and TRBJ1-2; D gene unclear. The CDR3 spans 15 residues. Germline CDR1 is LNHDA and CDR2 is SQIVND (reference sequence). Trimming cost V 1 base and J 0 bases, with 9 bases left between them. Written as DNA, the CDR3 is TGTGCCAGTAGTATAGTCACAGCCTCTAACTATGGCTACACCTTC. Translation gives CASSIVTASNYGYTF. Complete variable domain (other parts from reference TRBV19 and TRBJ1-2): DGGITQSPKYLFRKEGQNVTLSCEQNLNHDAMYWYRQDPGQGLRLIYYSQIVNDFQKGDIAEGYSVSREKKESFPLTVTSAQKNPTAFYLCASSIVTASNYGYTFGSGTRLTVV.

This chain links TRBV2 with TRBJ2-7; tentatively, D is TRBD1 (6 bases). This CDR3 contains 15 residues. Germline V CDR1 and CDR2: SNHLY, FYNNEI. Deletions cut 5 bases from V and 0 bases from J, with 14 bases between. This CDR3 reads CASSHPGQSSYEQYF. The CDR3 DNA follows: TGTGCCAGCAGTCACCCCGGACAGAGCTCCTACGAGCAGTACTTC.

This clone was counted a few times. The CDR3 region is CASSQASGTGAIPYEQYF. CDR3 DNA sequence: TGCGCCAGCAGCCAAGCCTCCGGGACAGGGGCGATCCCCTACGAGCAGTACTTC. The chain joins TRBV4-1 to TRBJ2-7, with 10 bases aligning to TRBD1. Germline V gene sequence: CDR1 MGHRA, CDR2 YSYEKL. The CDR3 loop spans 18 amino acids. V lost 1 base, J lost 2 bases, and 11 bases stayed unmatched.

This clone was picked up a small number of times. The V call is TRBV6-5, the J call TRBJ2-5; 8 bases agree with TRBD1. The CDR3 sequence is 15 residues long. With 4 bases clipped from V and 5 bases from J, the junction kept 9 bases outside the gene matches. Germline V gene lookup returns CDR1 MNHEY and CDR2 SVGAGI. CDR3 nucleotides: TGTGCCAGCAGTTTAGGACAGGGTCGTAGGGAGACCCAGTACTTC. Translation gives CASSLGQGRRETQYF.

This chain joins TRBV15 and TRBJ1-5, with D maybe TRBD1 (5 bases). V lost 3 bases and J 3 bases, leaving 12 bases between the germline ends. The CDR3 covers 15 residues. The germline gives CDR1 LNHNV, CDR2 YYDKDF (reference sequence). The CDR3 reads CATSRNPTANQPQHF. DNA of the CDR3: TGTGCCACCAGCAGGAACCCGACAGCCAATCAGCCCCAGCATTTT.